The rows below give T cell receptor beta chains drawn from one sample of a study of monozygotic twins with inflammatory bowel disease. TCRdb reprocessed the 5' RACE reads, keeping one entry per CDR3 protein, no DNA. The listing records roughly 100,000 distinct CDR3 sequences. The specimen was blood. The source is a human donor with ulcerative colitis or Crohn's disease, or a healthy co-twin of an affected twin (not recorded which). CDR3s include the opening cysteine and the closing phenylalanine or tryptophan. Each record gives: V gene, J gene, CDR3 protein.

V gene: TRBV5-4
J gene: TRBJ2-5
CDR3 protein: CASSSDREGTQYF

V gene: TRBV7-8
J gene: TRBJ1-6
CDR3 protein: CASSLLRTGSSYNSPLHF

V gene: TRBV3-1
J gene: TRBJ1-2
CDR3 protein: CASSRVRETGYTF

V gene: TRBV7-8
J gene: TRBJ1-5
CDR3 protein: CASSLEQRRSQPQHF

V gene: TRBV2
J gene: TRBJ2-1
CDR3 protein: CASGMTFLTYNEQFF

V gene: TRBV12-3/TRBV12-4
J gene: TRBJ1-5
CDR3 protein: CASSFLTENQPQHF

V gene: TRBV7-9
J gene: TRBJ1-4
CDR3 protein: CASSSSTGREKLFF

V gene: TRBV6-5
J gene: TRBJ1-3
CDR3 protein: CASSYSTGGTTGNTIYF

V gene: TRBV3-1
J gene: TRBJ2-7
CDR3 protein: CASSRLAGVIEQYF

V gene: TRBV29-1
J gene: TRBJ2-1
CDR3 protein: CSVGLVGGHNEQFF

V gene: TRBV29-1
J gene: TRBJ2-3
CDR3 protein: CSVEGGVGGSTDTQYF

V gene: TRBV6-2/TRBV6-3
J gene: TRBJ2-7
CDR3 protein: CASSRTTGGYEQYF

V gene: TRBV7-3
J gene: TRBJ2-2
CDR3 protein: CASSPRGTGELFF

V gene: TRBV9
J gene: TRBJ2-5
CDR3 protein: CASSAHGRQVQETQYF

V gene: TRBV20-1
J gene: TRBJ2-1
CDR3 protein: CSARLLALGNEQFF

V gene: TRBV7-2
J gene: TRBJ2-7
CDR3 protein: CASSLSRGSSEQYF

V gene: TRBV15
J gene: TRBJ2-1
CDR3 protein: CATSSWWDLAPEVVGNEQFF